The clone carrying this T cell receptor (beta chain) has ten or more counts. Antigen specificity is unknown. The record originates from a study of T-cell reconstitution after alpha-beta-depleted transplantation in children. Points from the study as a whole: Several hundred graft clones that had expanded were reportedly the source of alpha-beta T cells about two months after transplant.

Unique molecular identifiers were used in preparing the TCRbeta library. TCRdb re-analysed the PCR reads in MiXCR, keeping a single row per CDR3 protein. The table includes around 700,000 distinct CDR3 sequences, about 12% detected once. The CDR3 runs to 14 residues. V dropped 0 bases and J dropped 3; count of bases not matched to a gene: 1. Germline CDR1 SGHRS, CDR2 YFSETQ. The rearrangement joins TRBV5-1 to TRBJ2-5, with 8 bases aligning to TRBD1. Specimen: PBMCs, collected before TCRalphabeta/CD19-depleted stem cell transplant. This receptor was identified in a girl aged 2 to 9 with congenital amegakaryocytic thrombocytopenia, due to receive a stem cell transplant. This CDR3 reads CASSLVQGEETQYF. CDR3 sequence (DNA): TGCGCCAGCAGCTTGGTACAGGGGGAAGAGACCCAGTACTTC.